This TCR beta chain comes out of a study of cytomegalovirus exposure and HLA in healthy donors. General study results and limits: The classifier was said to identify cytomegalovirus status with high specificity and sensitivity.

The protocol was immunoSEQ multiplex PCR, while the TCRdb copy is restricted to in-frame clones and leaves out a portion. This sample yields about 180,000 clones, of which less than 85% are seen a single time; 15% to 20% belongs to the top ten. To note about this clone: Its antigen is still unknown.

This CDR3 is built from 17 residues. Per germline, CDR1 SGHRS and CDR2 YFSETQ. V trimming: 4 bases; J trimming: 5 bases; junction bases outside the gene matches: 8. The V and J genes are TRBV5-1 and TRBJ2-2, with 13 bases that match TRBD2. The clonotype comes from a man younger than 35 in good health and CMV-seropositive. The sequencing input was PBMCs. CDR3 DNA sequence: TGCGCCAGCAGCGCGGGACTAGCGGGATCGATAACCGGGGAGCTGTTTTTT. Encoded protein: CASSAGLAGSITGELFF.